The TCR beta chain described here comes from a study of T cell repertoires in cytomegalovirus infection. CDR3 length: 14 residues. Germline CDR1 MDHEN, CDR2 SYDVKM. V gave up 6 bases and J gave up 6 bases, with 17 bases separating them. TCRdb fed the reads into MiXCR, producing one record per CDR3 protein. The data contain approximately 350,000 distinct CDR3 sequences, 34% of them singletons. This clonotype was detected a few times. Antigen specificity is unknown. The sequence came from a human donor in good health (CMV status not recorded). Some clones in this sample may be carry-over from other donors' samples. This chain links TRBV28 with TRBJ1-2; perhaps TRBD1 as D (6 bases). The sample consisted of cultured PBMCs, taken from culture after CMV antigen stimulation. The chain's CDR3 is CASSWTVPVDGYTF. CDR3 nucleotides: TGTGCCAGCAGCTGGACAGTACCGGTAGATGGCTACACCTTC.